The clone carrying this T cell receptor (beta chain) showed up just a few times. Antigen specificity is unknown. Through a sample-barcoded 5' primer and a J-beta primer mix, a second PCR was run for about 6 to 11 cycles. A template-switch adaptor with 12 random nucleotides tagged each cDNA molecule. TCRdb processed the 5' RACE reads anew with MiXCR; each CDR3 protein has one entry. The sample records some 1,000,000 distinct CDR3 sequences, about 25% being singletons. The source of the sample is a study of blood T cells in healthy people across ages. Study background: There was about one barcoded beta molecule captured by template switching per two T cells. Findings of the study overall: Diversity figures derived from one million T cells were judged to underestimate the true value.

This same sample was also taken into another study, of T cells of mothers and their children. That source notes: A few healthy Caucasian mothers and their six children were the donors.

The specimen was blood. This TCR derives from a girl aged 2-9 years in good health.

As DNA, the CDR3 is TGTGCCAGCAGCGCGACTAGCTCGTTTGAGACCCAGTACTTC. Translating it yields CASSATSSFETQYF. This sequence joins TRBV7-9 and TRBJ2-1; TRBD2 matches 7 bases. Judging by the DNA end, TRBJ2-5 fits better; the J call may be wrong. Germline values: CDR1 SEHNR, CDR2 FQNEAQ (reference sequence). The CDR3 has 14 residues.